The next 19 T cell receptor beta chains were all read from a single sample in a study of human T cells and chemical hapten exposure (dated by TCRdb to the early 2020s). Library generation was performed with RACE. The instrument was a NextSeq 500. TCRdb passed the public sequencing reads through fastp at Q25 and MiXCR, retaining productive beta sequences. Entries are consolidated by CDR3 protein sequence, retaining the most common genes and DNA. This sample comprises 130,000 or so distinct CDR3 sequences, about 9.4% of them detected only once. The top ten hold roughly 1.6% of the sample. Reading the label with the study, this specimen's time point is: healthy volunteer bleed at 2 weeks. Unfractionated whole blood was collected in Tempus Blood RNA tubes, and total RNA was extracted from that blood. Sequencing was done on a sample of whole blood. The receptors stem from a male donor in good health. Some clones in this sample may be carry-over from other donors' samples.

This clonotype was detected a few times. The V call is TRBV4-1, the J call TRBJ2-7; 7 bases match TRBD2. Germline lookup yields CDR1 MGHRA and CDR2 YSYEKL. The V gene end was trimmed by 1 base and the J gene end by 2 bases; junction bases not matched to a gene: 5. The CDR3 consists of 15 residues. CDR3 coding DNA: TGCGCCAGCAGCCAAGCGTCTAGCGGTGCCTACGAGCAGTACTTC. Its protein is CASSQASSGAYEQYF.

The rearrangement uses TRBV10-2 and TRBJ2-5, with D tentatively TRBD2 (7 bases). This CDR3 is 14 amino acids long. Germline CDR1 and CDR2: WSHSY and SAAADI. V was trimmed by 3 bases and J by 4 bases, leaving 12 bases between them. The CDR3: CASSDPGGRETQYF. Written as DNA, the CDR3 is TGCGCCAGCAGTGATCCGGGGGGCCGAGAGACCCAGTACTTC.

CDR3 residues: CASSPHRDRAGYGYTF. In nucleotides, the CDR3 is TGTGCCAGCAGTCCACACCGGGACAGGGCCGGGTATGGCTACACCTTC. The chain links TRBV7-9 to TRBJ1-2, with 9 bases aligning to TRBD1. Per germline, CDR1 SEHNR and CDR2 FQNEAQ (reference sequence). The CDR3 sequence is 16 residues long. With 6 bases clipped from V and 5 bases from J, the junction kept 13 bases outside the gene matches. Variable domain in full (rest from reference TRBV7-9 and TRBJ1-2): DTGVSQNPRHKITKRGQNVTFRCDPISEHNRLYWYRQTLGQGPEFLTYFQNEAQLEKSRLLSDRFSAERPKGSFSTLEIQRTEQGDSAMYLCASSPHRDRAGYGYTFGSGTRLTVV.

This clonotype has just a few counts. The chain is built from TRBV6-6 and TRBJ2-7; D possibly corresponds to TRBD1 (6 bases). This CDR3 spans 15 amino acids. V was pared by 5 bases and J by 6 bases, with 20 bases between. Germline CDR1 and CDR2: MNHNY and SVGAGI (reference sequence). The CDR3 nucleotides read TGTGCCAGCAGTCCTGGGGGACACGGGCCGGCCGAGCAGTACTTC. It is translated as CASSPGGHGPAEQYF.

This clonotype was observed at least ten times. J is TRBJ2-3 and V is TRBV7-2; TRBD2 matches 14 bases. J gave up 6 bases and V 5 bases, and 7 bases lay outside the gene matches. In germline, CDR1 is SGHTA, CDR2 FQGNSA. The CDR3 has 16 amino acids. The CDR3 region is CASSVTSGGAGDTQYF. The CDR3 DNA reads TGTGCCAGCAGCGTGACTAGCGGGGGGGCGGGTGATACGCAGTATTTT.

Details on this clonotype: A read error may be the cause here, since a much bigger clone is one base away. This sequence joins TRBV12-3 or TRBV12-4 and TRBJ1-1; no reliable D call. V lost 2 bases to trimming and J lost 7 bases, with 11 bases between them. This CDR3 has 13 amino acids. In nucleotides, the CDR3 is TGTGCCAGCAGTTTACATCTGGGCAATGAAGCTTTCTTT. Translating gives CASSLHLGNEAFF.

The CDR3 region has the DNA TGTGCCAGTTCCCAGGTGTTTAGCAATCAGCCCCAGCATTTT. This encodes CASSQVFSNQPQHF. The chain joins TRBV19 to TRBJ1-5; D is undetermined. CDR1 and CDR2 from the germline V gene are LNHDA and SQIVND (reference sequence). The V gene lost 8 bases and the J gene lost 0 bases, with 11 bases spanning the gap. There are 14 residues in the CDR3. The variable domain in full, with the rest retrieved from reference TRBV19 and TRBJ1-5, is DGGITQSPKYLFRKEGQNVTLSCEQNLNHDAMYWYRQDPGQGLRLIYYSQIVNDFQKGDIAEGYSVSREKKESFPLTVTSAQKNPTAFYLCASSQVFSNQPQHFGDGTRLSIL.

This clonotype was observed a few times. The V call is TRBV3-1, the J call TRBJ2-7; D possibly corresponds to TRBD2 (6 bases). Trimming took off 4 bases at V and 2 bases at J, with 12 bases between the two ends. Looked up from germline, CDR1 is LGHDT and CDR2 is YNNKEL (reference sequence). CDR3 length: 14 residues. The CDR3 reads CASSPGAGAYEQYF. As DNA, the CDR3 is TGTGCCAGCAGCCCAGGAGCGGGCGCCTACGAGCAGTACTTC.

V gene TRBV6-1 combines with J gene TRBJ2-7; D is possibly TRBD1 (6 bases). Germline CDR1 is MNHNS and CDR2 is SASEGT. The V and J ends lost 8 bases and 3 bases respectively, with 14 bases between them. This CDR3 is built from 13 residues. DNA for the CDR3: TGTGCCAGCGAAACAGGGCAAAACTACGAGCAGTACTTC. Translation gives CASETGQNYEQYF.

The rearrangement uses TRBV27 and TRBJ2-7; D is unclear. Per germline, CDR1 MNHEY and CDR2 SMNVEV (reference sequence). The CDR3 length is 14 residues. Trimming cost V 0 bases and J 2 bases, with 8 bases left between them. The CDR3 DNA sequence: TGTGCCAGCAGTTTATCTAGCCAGACCTACGAGCAGTACTTC. It codes for CASSLSSQTYEQYF.

Many counts were recorded for this clonotype. The V gene is TRBV30, the J gene TRBJ2-2; D may match TRBD1 or TRBD2 (6 bases each). The CDR3 extends over 15 amino acids. V shed 1 base and J shed 4 bases, with 13 bases lying between them. The germline V gene encodes CDR1 GTSNPN and CDR2 SVGIG (reference sequence). The CDR3 region is CAWSGGQGGTGELFF. CDR3 nucleotide sequence: TGTGCCTGGAGTGGGGGGCAGGGAGGCACCGGGGAGCTGTTTTTT.

The chain couples TRBV10-1 to TRBJ2-7, with a possible D match to TRBD2 (5 bases). The V gene's germline CDR1 is WNHNN and CDR2 SYGVQD (reference sequence). This CDR3 has 15 amino acids. V lost 0 bases and J lost 0, with 9 bases in between. The CDR3 DNA is TGCGCCAGCAGTGAGTCTCTAGGGAGCTCCTACGAGCAGTACTTC. Translation: CASSESLGSSYEQYF.

This clonotype was found a few times. This chain joins TRBV20-1 and TRBJ2-7, with D possibly being TRBD1 or TRBD2 (5 bases each). Looked up from germline, CDR1 is DFQATT and CDR2 is SNEGSKA (reference sequence). Trimming took 6 bases from V and 3 from J, leaving 12 bases between them. The CDR3 spans 12 residues. CDR3 DNA sequence: TGCAGTGCAAGGGACGGAGACTACGAGCAGTACTTC. Translating gives CSARDGDYEQYF.

V usage is TRBV6-1 and J usage is TRBJ1-4; no firm D call. The CDR3 has 13 amino acids. The V end was cut by 2 bases, the J end by 4 bases, with 5 bases between. Germline CDR1 and CDR2: MNHNS and SASEGT. The CDR3: CASSETVNEKLFF. Written as DNA, the CDR3 is TGTGCCAGCAGTGAAACAGTTAATGAAAAACTGTTTTTT.

There are many counts of this clonotype. This chain connects TRBV20-1 to TRBJ2-1, with TRBD2 as a possible D gene (6 bases). The CDR3 extends over 16 amino acids. The V gene's germline CDR1 is DFQATT and CDR2 SNEGSKA (reference sequence). V lost 3 bases to trimming and J lost 2 bases, with 17 bases between them. The CDR3 coding sequence is TGCAGTGCTAGTGTGGCGGGGACCCCCACCTACAATGAGCAGTTCTTC. Amino acids: CSASVAGTPTYNEQFF.

The chain combines TRBV9 with TRBJ2-1; a weak D match, TRBD2 (7 bases). V gave up 4 bases and J gave up 12 bases, with 17 bases separating them. Germline V gene data show CDR1 as SGDLS and CDR2 as YYNGEE. CDR3 length: 13 amino acids. CDR3 residues: CASSPPGGLWQFF. The CDR3 coding sequence is TGTGCCAGCAGCCCCCCCGGGGGGCTGTGGCAGTTCTTC.

The genes are TRBV7-9 and TRBJ2-2; 12 nucleotides align to TRBD2. The CDR3 loop spans 18 amino acids. Germline CDR1 SEHNR, CDR2 FQNEAQ (reference sequence). V lost 1 base, J lost 0 bases, and 3 bases stayed unmatched. CDR3 sequence reads: CASSLGLAGGPNTGELFF. CDR3 nucleotides: TGTGCCAGCAGCTTAGGTCTAGCGGGAGGGCCGAACACCGGGGAGCTGTTTTTT. Combining the CDR3 with reference TRBV7-9 and TRBJ2-2 gives the whole variable domain DTGVSQNPRHKITKRGQNVTFRCDPISEHNRLYWYRQTLGQGPEFLTYFQNEAQLEKSRLLSDRFSAERPKGSFSTLEIQRTEQGDSAMYLCASSLGLAGGPNTGELFFGEGSRLTVL.

This clonotype has only a few counts. The gene calls are TRBV7-9 and TRBJ1-1; 7 bases are a match to TRBD1. This CDR3 spans 15 amino acids. Germline lookup yields CDR1 SEHNR and CDR2 FQNEAQ (reference sequence). With 5 bases clipped from V and 5 bases from J, the junction kept 11 bases outside the gene matches. The CDR3 reads CASSTHQGGETEAFF. In nucleotides, the CDR3 is TGTGCCAGCAGCACTCACCAGGGGGGCGAAACTGAAGCTTTCTTT.

This clonotype was picked up a small number of times. V usage is TRBV20-1 and J usage is TRBJ2-5, with D possibly matching TRBD2 (5 bases). V was clipped by 0 bases and J by 5 bases, with 16 bases between them. Germline lookup yields CDR1 DFQATT and CDR2 SNEGSKA (reference sequence). The CDR3 runs to 15 residues. This CDR3 reads CSARDPRTDLETQYF. In DNA, the CDR3 is TGCAGTGCTAGAGATCCCCGGACGGACTTGGAGACCCAGTACTTC.